This TCR beta chain was sequenced in a study of blood T cell repertoires in COVID-19. Background on the study: Donors in the United States, Italy and Spain gave samples during acute or convalescent COVID-19. T cells, B-cell-depleted T cells, or PBMCs supplied cDNA or gDNA.

What the recovered Cohort 3 donors had was two negative PCRs, clearance, or symptom resolution. As originally analysed: Nucleated cell counts were estimated from reference gene primer amplification. Produced via immunoSEQ multiplex PCR; TCRdb's table is partial and in-frame only. V, J and clone size were drawn from that table, and D and trimming were deduced from the DNA. Of around 200,000 clones in the sample, around four fifths are singletons; the top ten hold around 9%. This CDR3 has 16 residues. CDR1 and CDR2 from the germline V gene are SNHLY and FYNNEI. V lost 1 base to trimming and J lost 2 bases; unmatched junction nucleotides: 7. This clone has more than one count but fewer than ten.

The TCR was taken from a middle-aged man who had recovered from COVID-19. The sample was PBMCs or T cells enriched from blood (not recorded which). The V and J genes are TRBV2 and TRBJ1-2; 7 bases are a match to TRBD1. The CDR3 region is CASSEEGQIRNYGYTF. CDR3 coding DNA: TGTGCCAGCAGTGAAGAGGGACAGATTCGCAACTATGGCTACACCTTC.